These 25 T cell receptor beta chains share one sample of origin, sequenced in a study of blood T cell repertoires in COVID-19. TCRdb's copy holds only in-frame clones and misses some; the assay was immunoSEQ multiplex PCR. This repertoire shows 60,000 to 75,000 clones, 87% found once; its top ten account for about 3%. Sequencing used peripheral blood. Receptor source: a woman aged 50 to 65 with COVID-19, enrolled during active disease.

The chain is built from TRBV18 and TRBJ2-7; D is possibly TRBD2 (6 bases). Germline V gives CDR1 KGHSH, CDR2 LQKENI. Trimming left V 3 bases short and J 0 bases short, with 9 bases between. The CDR3 loop spans 14 amino acids. DNA of the CDR3: TGTGCCAGCTCACCCCCCGGGGGCTCCTACGAGCAGTACTTC. Encoded protein: CASSPPGGSYEQYF.

The V and J genes are TRBV19 and TRBJ2-2, with 10 bases that match TRBD1. There are 15 residues in the CDR3. The V segment lost 3 bases and the J segment 9 bases; nucleotides outside the gene matches: 7. The germline CDR1 and CDR2 sequences are LNHDA and SQIVND (reference sequence). In DNA, the CDR3 is TGTGCCAGTAGTATGGGACAGGGGAGAAGCCGGGAGCTGTTTTTT. Protein: CASSMGQGRSRELFF. Filled out from reference TRBV19 and TRBJ2-2, the complete variable domain reads DGGITQSPKYLFRKEGQNVTLSCEQNLNHDAMYWYRQDPGQGLRLIYYSQIVNDFQKGDIAEGYSVSREKKESFPLTVTSAQKNPTAFYLCASSMGQGRSRELFFGEGSRLTVL.

V and J are TRBV6-1 and TRBJ1-5, with TRBD1 as a possible D gene (5 bases). The CDR3 consists of 13 residues. Germline values: CDR1 MNHNS, CDR2 SASEGT. V was cut by 3 bases and J by 8 bases, with 11 bases left in between. For the CDR3, the DNA is TGTGCCAGCAGTGAGGGGGGACGGGAGCCCCAGCATTTT. The encoded protein is CASSEGGREPQHF.

The J gene is TRBJ2-2, the V gene TRBV7-2; D perhaps matches TRBD2 (6 bases). CDR1 and CDR2 from the germline V gene are SGHTA and FQGNSA. The germline V and J ends were trimmed by 5 bases and 1 base, with 20 bases remaining between them. CDR3 length: 18 residues. CDR3 nucleotide sequence: TGTGCCAGCAGCCGGGTTATTAGGCGGGATAAGAACACCGGGGAGCTGTTTTTT. Its translation: CASSRVIRRDKNTGELFF.

About this clone itself: The junction and the germline gene differ at one end; a read error may be behind it. J is TRBJ2-5 and V is TRBV10-3; D is possibly TRBD1 (6 bases). CDR1 ENHRY and CDR2 SYGVKD come from the germline V gene. The CDR3 contains 15 residues. The chain's CDR3 is CAISTDSLQKEAQYF. Written as DNA, the CDR3 is TGTGCCATCAGCACGGACAGCCTTCAGAAAGAGGCCCAGTACTTC.

V is TRBV9 and J is TRBJ2-7; D gene ambiguous. The germline V gene encodes CDR1 SGDLS and CDR2 YYNGEE. The V and J ends lost 0 bases and 6 bases respectively, with 10 bases between them. The CDR3 spans 13 residues. CDR3 in amino acids: CASSVDVSGEQYF. The CDR3 coding sequence is TGTGCCAGCAGCGTAGACGTTTCGGGCGAGCAGTACTTC.

Only one count was recorded for this clone. The chain carries TRBV29-1 and TRBJ2-7, with 11 nucleotides matching TRBD2. V trimming: 2 bases; J trimming: 3 bases; junction bases outside the gene matches: 9. The length of the CDR3 is 16 residues. Germline values: CDR1 SQVTM, CDR2 ANQGSEA. The CDR3 spells CSVEYASGRKNYEQYF. The CDR3 coding sequence is TGCAGCGTTGAATATGCTAGCGGGAGGAAGAACTACGAGCAGTACTTC.

V and J are TRBV19 and TRBJ1-5; possibly TRBD1 for D (5 bases). Germline-derived CDR1 and CDR2 are LNHDA and SQIVND (reference sequence). V dropped 3 bases and J dropped 6 bases, with 21 bases sitting between them. The CDR3 is 17 residues long. CDR3 nucleotide sequence: TGTGCCAGTAGTATGGGGGGAGAGTCCCTCCAAGGTCAGCCCCAGCATTTT. Translated: CASSMGGESLQGQPQHF.

The rearrangement joins TRBV11-3 to TRBJ2-3; a weak D match, TRBD2 (5 bases). Trimming took off 3 bases at V and 3 bases at J, with 10 bases between the two ends. CDR1 and CDR2 (germline): SGHNT, YENEEA. This CDR3 is built from 14 residues. The CDR3 region has the DNA TGTGCCAGCAGCTTGGGAGCGGTGACAGATACGCAGTATTTT. Its protein is CASSLGAVTDTQYF.

This rearrangement joins TRBV7-9 to TRBJ1-4; D remains unclear. CDR1 is SEHNR, CDR2 FQNEAQ, per germline (reference sequence). This CDR3 has 15 amino acids. Trimming took off 2 bases at V and 4 bases at J, with 11 bases between the two ends. CDR3 amino acids: CASSLSEGRNEKLFF. The DNA for the CDR3 is TGTGCCAGCAGCTTATCCGAGGGCCGTAATGAAAAACTGTTTTTT.

The chain employs TRBV7-2 and TRBJ1-2; the D is unclear. With 0 bases removed from V and 2 bases from J, the gap between germline ends came to 4 bases. Germline CDR1 and CDR2: SGHTA and FQGNSA. This CDR3 comprises 13 residues. The CDR3 sequence is CASSLARNYGYTF. In DNA, the CDR3 is TGTGCCAGCAGCTTAGCACGGAACTATGGCTACACCTTC.

The genes are TRBV6-6 and TRBJ2-5, with 10 bases lining up with TRBD1. This CDR3 has 14 amino acids. Germline CDR1 and CDR2: MNHNY and SVGAGI (reference sequence). Losses at the gene ends were 2 bases for V and 7 bases for J; bases not matched to a gene: 4. Here the CDR3 reads CASSYEGQGSTQYF. The CDR3 coding sequence is TGTGCCAGCAGTTACGAGGGACAGGGGTCGACCCAGTACTTC.

The rearrangement uses TRBV19 and TRBJ1-5; 9 nucleotides line up with TRBD1. Per the germline V gene, CDR1 is LNHDA and CDR2 is SQIVND (reference sequence). CDR3 size: 17 residues. V lost 5 bases, J lost 0 bases, and 8 bases stayed unmatched. The CDR3 spells CASSPADRGYSNQPQHF. For the CDR3, the DNA is TGTGCCAGTAGTCCGGCGGACAGGGGTTATAGCAATCAGCCCCAGCATTTT.

A note on this clone: This sample includes further DNA sequences coding for the same CDR3. V and J are TRBV28 and TRBJ1-5; D is unclear. Between the trimmed V and J ends, which lost 5 bases and 6 bases, there was a span of 5 bases. The CDR3 runs to 11 residues. Per germline, CDR1 MDHEN and CDR2 SYDVKM. The CDR3 nucleotides are TGTGCCAGCAGTCCCGGTCAGCCCCAGCATTTT. Translation: CASSPGQPQHF.

V usage is TRBV15 and J usage is TRBJ2-7, with 7 bases fitting TRBD2. The ends lost 0 bases at V and 1 base at J; junction bases unmatched: 6. Germline CDR1 and CDR2: LNHNV and YYDKDF (reference sequence). The CDR3 totals 16 residues. CDR3 nucleotides: TGTGCCACCAGCAGAGATTTGGCTAGCGGTTCCTACGAGCAGTACTTC. Translated: CATSRDLASGSYEQYF. Based on the CDR3 plus reference TRBV15 and TRBJ2-7, the full variable domain is DAMVIQNPRYQVTQFGKPVTLSCSQTLNHNVMYWYQQKSSQAPKLLFHYYDKDFNNEADTPDNFQSRRPNTSFCFLDIRSPGLGDTAMYLCATSRDLASGSYEQYFGPGTRLTVT.

J is TRBJ2-7 and V is TRBV5-1, with D uncertain. V was trimmed by 1 base and J by 6 bases, leaving 14 bases between them. Per germline, CDR1 SGHRS and CDR2 YFSETQ. The CDR3 has 14 amino acids. In nucleotides, the CDR3 is TGCGCCAGCAGCTTGAACGCCGGTGATAGCGAGCAGTACTTC. It is translated as CASSLNAGDSEQYF. The full variable domain, rest sourced from reference TRBV5-1 and TRBJ2-7, is KAGVTQTPRYLIKTRGQQVTLSCSPISGHRSVSWYQQTPGQGLQFLFEYFSETQRNKGNFPGRFSGRQFSNSRSEMNVSTLELGDSALYLCASSLNAGDSEQYFGPGTRLTVT.

V is TRBV11-3 and J is TRBJ2-3; the match to TRBD2 covers 14 bases. V shed 5 bases and J 2 bases; nucleotides not matched to a gene: 6. Germline loops: CDR1 SGHNT, CDR2 YENEEA. The CDR3 runs to 17 residues. The CDR3 here is CASSPRTSGGNTDTQYF. CDR3 bases: TGTGCCAGCAGCCCGCGGACTAGCGGGGGGAACACAGATACGCAGTATTTT. Looking up the rest from reference TRBV11-3 and TRBJ2-3 gives the full variable domain: EAGVVQSPRYKIIEKKQPVAFWCNPISGHNTLYWYLQNLGQGPELLIRYENEEAVDDSQLPKDRFSAERLKGVDSTLKIQPAELGDSAVYLCASSPRTSGGNTDTQYFGPGTRLTVL.

V and J are TRBV5-4 and TRBJ1-4; 11 positions match TRBD1. V gave up 4 bases and J gave up 2 bases; unmatched junction bases: 7. Looked up from germline, CDR1 is SGHNT and CDR2 is YYREEE (reference sequence). The CDR3 length is 17 residues. The CDR3 spells CASSEKDRGRTNEKLFF. The CDR3 DNA reads TGTGCCAGCAGCGAAAAGGACAGGGGGCGGACTAATGAAAAACTGTTTTTT.

The genes are TRBV11-3 and TRBJ2-3; 7 bases map to TRBD2. Germline CDR1 reads SGHNT; CDR2 reads YENEEA. Germline trimming cut 0 bases from V and 6 bases from J; bases unmatched to any gene: 0. The length of the CDR3 is 13 residues. The DNA for the CDR3 is TGTGCCAGCAGCTTAGAGGGGGGGGATACGCAGTATTTT. It specifies CASSLEGGDTQYF.

This chain's CDR3 is CASSSTGRNEKLFF. The CDR3 DNA reads as TGTGCCAGCAGTTCGACAGGGAGAAATGAAAAACTGTTTTTT. This chain connects TRBV28 to TRBJ1-4; TRBD1 agrees at 7 bases. The CDR3 has 14 residues. The V and J ends lost 4 bases and 5 bases, in that order; junction bases with no gene match: 4. Germline loops: CDR1 MDHEN, CDR2 SYDVKM.

The chain couples TRBV19 to TRBJ1-5; D uncertain. V was shortened by 7 bases and J by 6 bases, with 16 bases between the two germline ends. The CDR3 length is 14 residues. CDR1 is LNHDA and CDR2 is SQIVND in the germline V gene (reference sequence). The CDR3 nucleotides read TGTGCCAGTACCGGGCCAGCCCGGGGTCAGCCCCAGCATTTT. Encoded protein: CASTGPARGQPQHF.

This chain joins TRBV28 and TRBJ2-5; D gene ambiguous. Germline lookup yields CDR1 MDHEN and CDR2 SYDVKM. V was trimmed by 3 bases and J by 2 bases, leaving 10 bases between them. The CDR3 has 14 residues. The CDR3 protein is CASSFLAAQETQYF. The CDR3 bases are TGTGCCAGCAGTTTTCTGGCGGCGCAAGAGACCCAGTACTTC.

This chain's CDR3 is CATSDGDRGGGETQYF. CDR3 DNA sequence: TGTGCCACCAGTGATGGGGACAGAGGGGGCGGAGAGACCCAGTACTTC. This chain uses TRBV24-1 with TRBJ2-5; 7 nucleotides match TRBD1. V dropped 3 bases and J dropped 4; count of bases not matched to a gene: 10. Germline values: CDR1 KGHDR, CDR2 SFDVKD. CDR3 size: 16 residues.

The chain couples TRBV29-1 to TRBJ2-3; 7 bases align to TRBD1. The CDR3 is 15 amino acids. CDR1 is SQVTM and CDR2 is ANQGSEA in the germline V gene. Trimming at V came to 6 bases and at J to 3 bases, leaving 12 bases not matched to a gene. The CDR3 DNA sequence: TGCAGCGTAAGGGCGCACCTCAGGGGGACAGATACGCAGTATTTT. It encodes CSVRAHLRGTDTQYF.

In this sample, this clone turned up once. The chain recombines TRBV30 with TRBJ2-7; TRBD1 matches 7 bases. Germline V gene data show CDR1 as GTSNPN and CDR2 as SVGIG (reference sequence). CDR3 size: 15 residues. The J segment lost 4 bases and the V segment lost 1 base, leaving 10 bases of the junction unmatched. The CDR3 DNA follows: TGTGCCTGGAGTGCACTAGACAGGGTGGGGTACGAGCAGTACTTC. Its translation is CAWSALDRVGYEQYF.